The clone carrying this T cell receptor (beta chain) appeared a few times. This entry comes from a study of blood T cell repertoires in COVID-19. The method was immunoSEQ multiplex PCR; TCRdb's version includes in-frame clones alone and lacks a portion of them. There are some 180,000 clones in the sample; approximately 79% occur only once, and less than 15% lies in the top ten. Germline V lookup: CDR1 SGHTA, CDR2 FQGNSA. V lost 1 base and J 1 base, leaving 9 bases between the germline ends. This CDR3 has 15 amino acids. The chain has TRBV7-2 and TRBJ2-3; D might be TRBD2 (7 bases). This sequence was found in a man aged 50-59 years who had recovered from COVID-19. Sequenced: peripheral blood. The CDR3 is CASSLVGGRTDTQYF. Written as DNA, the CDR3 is TGTGCCAGCAGCTTAGTCGGGGGGCGCACAGATACGCAGTATTTT.